This TCR beta chain was recovered during a study of blood T cell repertoires in COVID-19. Turning to the study itself: The United States, Italy and Spain were the sources of the acute and convalescent COVID-19 samples. Sources were T cells, B-cell-depleted T cells, or PBMCs; the material itself was cDNA or gDNA.

Repertoires were generated with immunoSEQ multiplex PCR, while TCRdb's copy carries only in-frame clones and drops some. The sample holds around 140,000 clones, 80% to 90% seen once. V trimming: 3 bases; J trimming: 2 bases; junction bases outside the gene matches: 8. This CDR3 contains 17 residues. Germline CDR1 SGHRS, CDR2 YFSETQ. A single count supports this clone. This sequence joins TRBV5-1 and TRBJ2-2; the match to TRBD1 covers 9 bases. The sample consisted of peripheral blood. This TCR was sampled from a man between 45 and 60 years old who had recovered from COVID-19. The CDR3 DNA reads TGCGCCAGCAGCTCACCTAAGACAGGGGGAAACACCGGGGAGCTGTTTTTT. Its translation is CASSSPKTGGNTGELFF.